What follows describes a single T cell receptor beta chain. This entry is derived from a study of control samples from healthy donors and cancer patients. V shed 3 bases and J shed 1 base, with 10 bases lying between them. This CDR3 comprises 15 residues. The germline V gene has CDR1 LGHDT and CDR2 YNNKEL (reference sequence). Produced via immunoSEQ multiplex PCR; TCRdb's table is partial and in-frame only. The table includes about 150,000 clones, more than 85% detected once. The sequence was obtained from a man aged 50-59 years in good health. The gene calls are TRBV3-1 (or the pseudogene TRBV3-2) and TRBJ2-4; no firm D call. Material: blood. In nucleotides, the CDR3 is TGTGCCAGCAGCCAGACCTGGGATGCCAAAAACATTCAGTACTTC. It yields the protein CASSQTWDAKNIQYF.